This T cell receptor beta chain was found in a study of blood T cell repertoires in COVID-19. Study-wide background: Acute and convalescent COVID-19 samples came from the United States, Italy and Spain.

CDR3 length equals 12 residues. Germline V lookup: CDR1 MDHEN, CDR2 SYDVKM. V lost 5 bases and J lost 3, with 6 bases in between. Seattle patients were enrolled while actively infected and followed longitudinally. Authors' analysis steps: Amplification of reference gene primers was used by the study to estimate nucleated cell counts. Some clones are missing from TCRdb's copy, which holds only in-frame ones; the method was immunoSEQ multiplex PCR. V, J and clone size are taken as reported in that table, and D and trimming were inferred from the DNA itself. This table holds a few hundred thousand clones, about 90% found once.

The chain links TRBV28 to TRBJ2-3, with D uncertain. This clonotype originated in a woman between 25 and 40 years old with COVID-19, enrolled during active disease. What was sequenced was peripheral blood. CDR3 protein: CASSKQTDTQYF. CDR3 in DNA: TGTGCCAGCAGTAAACAGACAGATACGCAGTATTTT.